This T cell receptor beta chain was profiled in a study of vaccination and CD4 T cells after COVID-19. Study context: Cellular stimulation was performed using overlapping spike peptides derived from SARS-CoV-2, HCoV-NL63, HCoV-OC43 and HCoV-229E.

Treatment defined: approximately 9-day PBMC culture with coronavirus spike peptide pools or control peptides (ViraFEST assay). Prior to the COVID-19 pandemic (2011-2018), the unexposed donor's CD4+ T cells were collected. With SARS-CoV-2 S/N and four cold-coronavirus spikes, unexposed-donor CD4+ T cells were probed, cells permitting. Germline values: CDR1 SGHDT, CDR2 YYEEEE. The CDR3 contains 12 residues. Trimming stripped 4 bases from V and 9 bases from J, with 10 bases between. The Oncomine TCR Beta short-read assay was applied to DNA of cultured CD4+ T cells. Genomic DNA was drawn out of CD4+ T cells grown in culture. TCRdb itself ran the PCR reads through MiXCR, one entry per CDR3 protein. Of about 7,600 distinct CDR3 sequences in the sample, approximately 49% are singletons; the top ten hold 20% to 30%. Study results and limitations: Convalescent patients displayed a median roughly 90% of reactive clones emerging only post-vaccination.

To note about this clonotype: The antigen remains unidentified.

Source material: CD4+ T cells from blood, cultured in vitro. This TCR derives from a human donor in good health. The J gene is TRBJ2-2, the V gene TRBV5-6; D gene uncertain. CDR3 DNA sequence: TGTGCCAGCAGCCCGATAGGCCGGGAGCTGTTTTTT. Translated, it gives CASSPIGRELFF.